This T cell receptor beta chain came from a study of blood T cells in healthy people across ages (dated by TCRdb to 2014 to 2015). Notes on the research overall: In model experiments, template switching captured roughly one uniquely barcoded TCR beta cDNA molecule for every two T cells. To track age-related changes in TCR beta repertoire diversity, the study relied on deep sequencing normalized with unique cDNA molecular identifiers. Four age groups were formed from the donors: young (average 16 years), middle-aged (approximately 39), aged (around 62) and long-lived (about 80). To avoid experimental bias, donors of different ages were spread randomly across the sequencing lanes. The study analyzed two additional independent replicas of 1 million unique cDNA reads from the same blood draw for two donors, one aged 18 to 29 and one aged 80 or older.

The germline V gene sets CDR1 to SGHTA and CDR2 to FQGNSA. Here V drops 2 bases and J drops 0 bases, and the junction holds 9 bases not matched to any gene. Spanning cysteine to phenylalanine, the CDR3 consists of 17 amino acids. Of all the DNA, just the CDR3 is kept, 51 bases in frame from base 1. This clonotype was counted between two and nine times. Its target antigen remains unknown. The sample holds no much larger clone one base away, and base qualities are not on file. Paper-wide results and their limitations: Bulk unsorted PBMC profiling prevented conclusive comparison of naive and antigen-experienced compartments. The CMV infection status of donors was not known, potentially confounding age-related changes in expanded clonotypes. The percentage of naive T cells measured by flow cytometry correlated strongly with observed TCR beta diversity. Compared with the aged group, the long-lived group had more naive CD4+ T cells, fewer expanded clones and increased TCR diversity, suggesting age selection. Total diversity estimates from one million sequenced T cells were considered lower bounds and underestimates. As age increased, observed TCR beta diversity per million T cells dropped in a roughly linear way, and a significant reduction was already evident by age 40.

The library was obtained by 5' RACE. TCRdb names Illumina HiSeq 2500 as the instrument used. A second roughly 6 to 12 cycle PCR used a sample-barcoded 5' primer and a J-beta primer mix. A unique molecular identifier was introduced onto each TCR beta cDNA molecule by a template-switch 5' adaptor carrying 12 random nucleotides. Each sample yielded at least 2.5 million CDR3-containing paired-end reads. First-strand cDNA was synthesized from all RNA with the Mint cDNA synthesis kit, primed by a TRBC-specific oligonucleotide. Following uracil-DNA glycosylase treatment, all cDNA underwent a first 18-cycle PCR with the universal primers M1SS and BC2_uni_R. The paper's data handling went like this. Each sample was normalized by randomly selecting 1 million high-quality reads, each carrying a distinct molecular identifier. Reads with shared molecular identifiers were discarded instead of being binned into consensus sequences. MiTCR, set to a Q25 quality threshold and the strictest error-elimination algorithm, was used for CDR3 identification, clonotype clustering and error correction. Lower-bound total TCR beta diversity was estimated with a nonparametric unseen species model using Euler transformation. In-frame beta chains were kept once TCRdb had trimmed the public reads at Q25 with fastp and called clones with MiXCR. Entries are consolidated by CDR3 protein sequence, retaining the most common genes and DNA. TCRdb's processing, not the study's, gives the V and J calls here. In this sample the table shows some 780,000 distinct CDR3 sequences, 56% of which occur a single time. Of the sample, 25% to 30% is held by the ten largest clones.

Systemically healthy Caucasian individuals from Russia, some 40 in total and aged roughly 6 to 100 years, were included as donors. Around 9.8 milliliters of peripheral blood were collected from each donor into EDTA-treated Vacutainer tubes. Ficoll-Paque density-gradient centrifugation was used to isolate PBMCs, with at least 7 million per sample. Trizol reagent was used to extract total RNA from the PBMCs, yielding at least 5 micrograms per sample. For every donor, an aliquot of PBMCs went through flow cytometry to measure the percentages of naive CD45RAhigh/CD27high T cells. The source material was blood. The sequence is built from TRBV7-2 and TRBJ2-7, with 8 bases matching TRBD2. The sequence was collected from a man aged 40-49 years in good health. The nucleotides are TGTGCCAGCAGCTTAACGGGGGGGACGGAACCCTCCTACGAGCAGTACTTC. Its translation reads: CASSLTGGTEPSYEQYF.